Below, 23 T cell receptor beta chains from the same sample are listed, as sequenced in a study of PD-1 blockade in classical Hodgkin lymphoma (TCRdb year 2020). The label giving this sample's time point can be read as: cycle 1 day 1 (C1D1), immediately before nivolumab initiation. Relapse after autologous stem cell transplantation had occurred in all trial patients, and cohorts A, B and C were distinguished by prior brentuximab vedotin exposure. The library was prepared using the immunoSEQ multiplex PCR assay. TCRdb stores this immuneACCESS table with in-frame sequences only. Part of the clones is absent; in the studies checked, under half of the shortfall reflects unresolved V genes, and no reason is known for the rest. The sample yields some 93,000 clones; roughly 92% were counted once. Jointly, the top ten make up less than 3.5% of the sample. The specimen comprised peripheral blood mononuclear cells (PBMCs), sampled at baseline. The source of these receptors is a human donor with classical Hodgkin lymphoma.

The CDR3 here is CASSLEDSSSYEQYF. The DNA for the CDR3 is TGTGCCAGCAGCTTAGAGGACAGCAGCTCCTACGAGCAGTACTTC. The chain combines TRBV11-3 with TRBJ2-7; D possibly corresponds to TRBD1 (6 bases). In germline, CDR1 is SGHNT, CDR2 YENEEA. This CDR3 has 15 residues. Trimming pared 0 bases from V and 0 bases from J, leaving 9 bases between.

V is TRBV30 and J is TRBJ1-6; D uncertain. The CDR3 totals 16 residues. The V and J ends lost 4 bases and 6 bases respectively, with 19 bases between them. Germline CDR1 reads GTSNPN; CDR2 reads SVGIG (reference sequence). CDR3 in DNA: TGTGCCTGGACGGCCGTCGGTGGGAGAGGTAATTCACCCCTCCACTTT. Translating gives CAWTAVGGRGNSPLHF.

This clone was found once. The chain couples TRBV12-5 to TRBJ1-1; D remains unclear. The germline V gene has CDR1 LGHNT and CDR2 FRNRAP. The V end was cut by 2 bases, the J end by 0 bases, with 10 bases between. The CDR3 totals 15 residues. CDR3 loop: CASGLYPAMNTEAFF. CDR3 in DNA: TGTGCTAGTGGTTTGTATCCCGCAATGAACACTGAAGCTTTCTTT.

This chain links TRBV30 with TRBJ2-7, with D possibly TRBD1 on 6 matching bases. CDR1 GTSNPN and CDR2 SVGIG come from the germline V gene (reference sequence). The length of the CDR3 is 13 residues. Between the trimmed V and J ends, which lost 3 bases and 0 bases, there was a span of 9 bases. The CDR3 loop is CAWRGGFSYEQYF. CDR3 sequence (DNA): TGTGCCTGGAGAGGGGGATTCTCCTACGAGCAGTACTTC.

The rearrangement links TRBV5-4 to TRBJ2-7; no firm D call. Trimming left V 2 bases short and J 1 base short, with 7 bases between. The CDR3 has 13 residues. The germline CDR1 and CDR2 sequences are SGHNT and YYREEE (reference sequence). The CDR3 DNA reads as TGTGCCAGCAGCTTTGGGGATTCCTACGAGCAGTACTTC. Translating it yields CASSFGDSYEQYF. The full variable domain, completed using reference TRBV5-4 and TRBJ2-7, is ETGVTQSPTHLIKTRGQQVTLRCSSQSGHNTVSWYQQALGQGPQFIFQYYREEENGRGNFPPRFSGLQFPNYSSELNVNALELDDSALYLCASSFGDSYEQYFGPGTRLTVT.

The gene calls are TRBV7-8 and TRBJ2-7; D call uncertain. This CDR3 contains 16 residues. V lost 1 base, J lost 6 bases, and 19 bases lay in between. CDR1 and CDR2 (germline): SGHVS, FQNEAQ. The CDR3 DNA reads as TGTGCCAGCAGCTTAGGTATCGACACGGAGAATCGCGAGCAGTACTTC. It is translated as CASSLGIDTENREQYF.

The V call is TRBV6-4, the J call TRBJ2-1; D not resolved. Trimming took off 0 bases at V and 3 bases at J, with 12 bases between the two ends. CDR1 is MRHNA, CDR2 SNTAGT, per germline. The CDR3 sequence is 16 residues long. CDR3 region: CASSDSRQALYNEQFF. Here the CDR3 DNA reads TGTGCCAGCAGTGACTCGAGACAAGCACTCTACAATGAGCAGTTCTTC.

V gene TRBV7-6 combines with J gene TRBJ2-1, with 10 bases aligning to TRBD1. This CDR3 region has 16 residues. Trimming took 1 base from V and 8 from J; bases not matched to a gene: 8. Germline V gene data show CDR1 as SGHVS and CDR2 as FNYEAQ. CDR3 in amino acids: CASSLESTGTGDEQFF. CDR3 DNA sequence: TGTGCCAGCAGCTTAGAGTCTACCGGGACAGGGGATGAGCAGTTCTTC.

V is TRBV7-2 and J is TRBJ2-7; no reliable D call. The CDR3 totals 12 residues. V lost 2 bases to trimming and J lost 7 bases, with 9 bases between them. In germline, CDR1 is SGHTA, CDR2 FQGNSA. The CDR3 bases are TGTGCCAGCAGCTTAAGAGTTGGGGAGCAGTACTTC. This gives the protein CASSLRVGEQYF.

The gene calls are TRBV6-5 and TRBJ1-4, with TRBD1 matching over 9 bases. Germline V gene sequence: CDR1 MNHEY, CDR2 SVGAGI. The V segment lost 2 bases and the J segment 5 bases; nucleotides outside the gene matches: 0. There are 14 residues in the CDR3. For the CDR3, the DNA is TGTGCCAGCAGTTACGGACAGGGGAATGAAAAACTGTTTTTT. The encoded protein is CASSYGQGNEKLFF.

The chain carries TRBV9 and TRBJ1-4; 10 nucleotides line up with TRBD1. The V segment lost 1 base and the J segment 7 bases; nucleotides outside the gene matches: 4. Germline values: CDR1 SGDLS, CDR2 YYNGEE. This CDR3 has 15 residues. DNA for the CDR3: TGTGCCAGCAGCGTAAAGGGGACAGGGGCTGAAAAACTGTTTTTT. This sequence encodes CASSVKGTGAEKLFF. Full variable domain (missing parts from reference TRBV9 and TRBJ1-4): DSGVTQTPKHLITATGQRVTLRCSPRSGDLSVYWYQQSLDQGLQFLIQYYNGEERAKGNILERFSAQQFPDLHSELNLSSLELGDSALYFCASSVKGTGAEKLFFGSGTQLSVL.

V usage is TRBV27 and J usage is TRBJ1-1; D ambiguous. The germline CDR1 and CDR2 sequences are MNHEY and SMNVEV (reference sequence). V was cut by 8 bases and J by 1 base, with 5 bases left in between. The CDR3 loop spans 11 amino acids. The CDR3 DNA reads TGTGCCAGCGGGCCGAACACTGAAGCTTTCTTT. As protein: CASGPNTEAFF.

The chain uses TRBV7-9 and TRBJ1-5, with D uncertain. The CDR3 sequence is 15 residues long. Germline V gives CDR1 SEHNR, CDR2 FQNEAQ (reference sequence). Trimming removed 5 bases from V and 3 bases from J, with 14 bases in between. Here the CDR3 DNA reads TGTGCCAGCAGCGGAGAGGTCGGAAACAATCAGCCCCAGCATTTT. This gives the protein CASSGEVGNNQPQHF.

The chain has TRBV5-1 and TRBJ1-4; 7 nucleotides agree with TRBD1. Looked up from germline, CDR1 is SGHRS and CDR2 is YFSETQ. The CDR3 runs 14 residues. V shed 5 bases, J shed 7 bases, and the junction held 8 bases outside the gene matches. CDR3 coding DNA: TGCGCCAGCAGTTTACAGGGGAGGAGTGAAAAACTGTTTTTT. It is translated as CASSLQGRSEKLFF.

The rearrangement uses TRBV29-1 and TRBJ2-7, with 11 bases lining up with TRBD1. The V and J ends lost 8 bases and 0 bases, in that order; junction bases with no gene match: 6. The length of the CDR3 is 14 residues. The germline gives CDR1 SQVTM, CDR2 ANQGSEA. This chain's CDR3 is CSSYGTGGSYEQYF. The CDR3 bases are TGCAGCTCATACGGGACAGGGGGCTCCTACGAGCAGTACTTC.

This rearrangement joins TRBV19 to TRBJ1-1; D unclear. Germline V gives CDR1 LNHDA, CDR2 SQIVND (reference sequence). The CDR3 covers 11 residues. The V end was cut by 7 bases, the J end by 3 bases, with 6 bases between. CDR3 nucleotides: TGTGCCAGTATCGGGGACACTGAAGCTTTCTTT. Amino acids: CASIGDTEAFF.

The rearrangement uses TRBV10-3 and TRBJ2-1, with D uncertain. V was cut by 3 bases and J by 2 bases, with 5 bases left in between. The CDR3 consists of 13 residues. CDR1 ENHRY and CDR2 SYGVKD come from the germline V gene. DNA for the CDR3: TGTGCCATCAGTGATCCCCCCTACAATGAGCAGTTCTTC. It encodes CAISDPPYNEQFF.

This clone was seen a single time. This rearrangement joins TRBV12-5 to TRBJ2-3; TRBD1 aligns across 8 bases. CDR3 length: 14 amino acids. The ends lost 5 bases at V and 5 bases at J; junction bases unmatched: 6. CDR1 and CDR2 (germline): LGHNT, FRNRAP. As DNA, the CDR3 is TGTGCTAGTGGTCCCGGACAGGGCAAAGATACGCAGTATTTT. Amino acid sequence: CASGPGQGKDTQYF.

The chain couples TRBV2 to TRBJ1-5; no reliable D call. Germline CDR1 SNHLY, CDR2 FYNNEI. CDR3 length: 14 amino acids. V lost 1 base to trimming and J lost 6 bases, with 10 bases between them. The CDR3 nucleotides are TGTGCCAGCAGTGAAGAAGGGTTTCGTCAGCCCCAGCATTTT. Its protein is CASSEEGFRQPQHF.

This clone was counted a single time. This chain links TRBV29-1 with TRBJ2-3; 10 nucleotides agree with TRBD2. The CDR3 runs 13 residues. Germline assignment: CDR1 SQVTM and CDR2 ANQGSEA. V shed 6 bases, J shed 6 bases, and the junction held 6 bases outside the gene matches. CDR3 bases: TGCAGCGTAGACACGACTAGCGGGGATACGCAGTATTTT. Its protein product is CSVDTTSGDTQYF.

This clone was recorded once. The V and J genes are TRBV5-6 and TRBJ2-7; a possible D gene is TRBD1 (6 bases). Germline CDR1 is SGHDT and CDR2 is YYEEEE. This CDR3 has 14 amino acids. V was shortened by 4 bases and J by 3 bases, with 14 bases between the two germline ends. CDR3: CASSPVGQNYEQYF. CDR3 nucleotide sequence: TGTGCCAGCAGCCCGGTAGGACAGAACTACGAGCAGTACTTC.

The CDR3 protein is CASSLLLSGRASREQFF. CDR3 in DNA: TGTGCCAGCAGTTTATTACTTAGCGGGAGGGCCTCTCGCGAGCAGTTCTTC. V is TRBV27 and J is TRBJ2-1, with TRBD2 identical over 11 bases. Germline assignment: CDR1 MNHEY and CDR2 SMNVEV (reference sequence). The J segment lost 10 bases and the V segment lost 1 base, leaving 12 bases of the junction unmatched. There are 17 residues in the CDR3.

The J gene is TRBJ1-1, the V gene TRBV10-3; 8 bases fit TRBD1. The CDR3 totals 13 residues. J lost 7 bases, V lost 0 bases, and 1 base had no gene match. Looked up from germline, CDR1 is ENHRY and CDR2 is SYGVKD. In nucleotides, the CDR3 is TGTGCCATCAGTGAGTCGACAGGGGTTGAAGCTTTCTTT. Protein sequence: CAISESTGVEAFF.